This T cell receptor beta chain comes out of a study of type 1 regulatory T cells. Study-level information: T-allo10 is an in vitro-generated, Tr1-enriched CD4 T cell product specific for alloantigen.

The graft donor-derived T-allo10 cells reportedly recognize host alloantigens, are anergic, and suppress alloantigen-specifically. TCRdb ran MiXCR on the reads and lists one entry per CDR3 protein. The sample holds around 69,000 distinct CDR3 sequences, approximately 64% seen once. About this clonotype: Its antigen is not known.

The CDR3 is made up of 16 amino acids. The V segment lost 6 bases and the J segment 0 bases; nucleotides outside the gene matches: 11. CDR1 is MNHEY, CDR2 SVGAGI, per germline. The sample comprised cultured T cells, either the whole culture or a sorted T cell fraction (not recorded which). Subset given: Tr1-enriched cell product generated in vitro against host alloantigens. This TCR was sampled from a human donor in good health. The chain couples TRBV6-5 to TRBJ2-7; 7 nucleotides align to TRBD1. The CDR3: CASRPRKQGISYEQYF. CDR3 sequence (DNA): TGTGCCAGCAGACCTCGGAAACAGGGGATCTCCTACGAGCAGTACTTC.